This T cell receptor beta chain was identified during a study of cytomegalovirus exposure and HLA in healthy donors (dated by TCRdb to the late 2010s). The study in broad terms: An earlier analysis of several hundred of the donors reported about 300 Gb of sequence data and 95 million to 140 million unique TCR beta sequences obtained from approximately 180 million T cells. An early release covering roughly 580 HLA-typed donors comprised 300 to 350 gigabases of sequencing data and approximately 80 million unique TCR sequences. Of the approximately 400 genotyped donors, 65% to 90% fell in the genetic ancestry cluster associated with self-reported Caucasian donors. The study aimed to test whether signatures of past pathogen exposure could be identified by cataloging public T cell receptors. The study used immunosequencing to profile the T cell repertoires of around 600 subjects and linked those repertoires to cytomegalovirus serostatus. Besides the first cohort of 500 to 700 subjects, a separate validation cohort made up of roughly 120 different subjects was used. To predict cytomegalovirus infection status, the study combined high-throughput TCR immunosequencing, statistical association of individual TCRs with disease status, and machine learning. A later analysis re-examined previously published TCR beta repertoires from more than 600 donors and added high-resolution HLA genotyping to investigate patterns of TCR occurrence. Rather than using new phenotypic data, the later analysis identified candidate immune exposures from TCR beta sequences and from how often those sequences occurred across donors. An earlier analysis of 500 to 650 of the donors applied high-throughput TCR beta sequencing to assess whether each TCR beta V gene segment acted as functional or pseudogenic. Donor age, sex, ethnicity and CMV serostatus were collected together with the repertoire data. Genome-wide SNP genotypes for about 65% of the 666 donors were used in a later genetic analysis, which treated that subset as a discovery cohort. Every repertoire in the discovery cohort had been generated on one and the same sequencing platform. HLA typing covered class I and class II loci at four-digit resolution. Typing coverage varied by locus: about 620-630 donors for A, B, C, DRB1 and DQB1; approximately 560 for DQA1; approximately 570 for DPA1; around 490 for DPB1. Because of strong linkage in the cohort, five DR-DQ haplotypes were treated as single units for association and clustering. On average, about 200,000 unique TCR beta nucleotide sequences were sequenced per donor among some 430 genotyped donors of the cohort, with approximately 18% of those sequences being non-productive.

Overall results and qualifications from the work: An earlier analysis of several hundred of the donors showed that most TCR beta V segments appeared in productive rearrangements either about 87% or about 30% of the time, which broadly matched IMGT annotations. In a later genetic analysis, a missense DCLRE1C variant was associated with V-gene and J-gene trimming of TCR beta chains, and the association was replicated in an independent cohort. According to a later analysis, most CMV-associated TCR beta chains appeared to be HLA-restricted, and the HLA associations seemed to be driven largely by CMV exposure. According to a later genetic analysis, donors in an Asian-associated ancestry cluster had fewer N-insertions in productive TCRs than the roughly 670-donor mean. At a false discovery rate of 0.05, a later analysis linked under 20,000 TCR beta sequences to specific HLA alleles. Only TCR beta chains were sequenced in this cohort, and the absence of alpha or paired-chain data limited detectable features. In a later analysis, HLA-associated TCR beta chains were found to be more clonally expanded and to have lower generation probabilities than equally common non-associated chains. According to a later analysis, parvovirus B19, influenza, CMV and Epstein-Barr virus appeared linked to several top co-occurrence clusters. The classifier was reported to diagnose cytomegalovirus status with high specificity and sensitivity in both the original and validation cohorts. Around 16 rarely observed V segments, including chromosome 9 orphons, were excluded from the earlier analysis of some 590 of the donors because counts were too low. CMV serostatus was the only immune exposure information available for the cohort. Across donors, most TCR sequences were observed very rarely, whereas some public TCRs were present in many individuals. Assigning TCR associations to individual alleles was difficult when HLA alleles, especially DR and DQ, strongly co-occurred. Because the 87-base-pair reads could not distinguish some IMGT-functional V segments, including TRBV6-2 and TRBV6-3, those segments were excluded. HLA typing was unavailable for some donors at each locus, so association tests used only the typed subset. A few of the identified cytomegalovirus-associated TCR beta chains were confirmed in vitro to be specific for cytomegalovirus antigens. Linkage disequilibrium might explain the correlated functional status among segregating V segments, but an unknown experimental factor could not be excluded. According to the authors, the approach could potentially be generalized to other disease states and immunological phenotypes. In the study, around 150 TCR beta chains were listed as associated with cytomegalovirus. A further reported finding was that TCR beta sequences accurately predicted the HLA-A and HLA-B alleles for most subjects in the first cohort. Presence/absence analyses assumed roughly uniform sequencing depth across donors, an assumption that may not hold. In a later analysis, TCR association rates were found to vary across HLA loci, with the most associated TCRs seen for DRB1 alleles and the fewest for HLA-C alleles. A cluster of highly shared sequence variants was judged likely to represent a technical artifact of the sequencing pipeline.

The cohort consisted of hundreds of healthy bone marrow donors. At the time of sampling, all cohort members were nominally healthy, though unrecorded immune exposures were likely present. The donor was CMV seronegative and belonged to the group of under 400 seronegative cohort members. A peripheral blood sample was collected from each donor, and TCR beta sequencing was performed on peripheral blood mononuclear cells. Genomic DNA was extracted from the blood cell samples with the Qiagen DNeasy Blood Extraction Kit. Concerning this clone itself: Which antigen it targets is not known. Within one base of it there is no much larger clone, and no base qualities were kept.

Libraries were constructed by the immunoSEQ multiplex PCR assay. The multiplex PCR relied on a mix of 60 forward primers for TCR Vbeta segments and 13 reverse primers for TCR Jbeta segments. The CDR3 region of rearranged TCR beta genes was amplified from genomic DNA by a multiplex PCR assay. The Illumina HiSeq System was used to sequence the amplified TCR beta libraries as 87-base-pair reads. Per the authors' processing: A later analysis counted 75 million to 100 million unique TCR beta chains across the 666 repertoires, and approximately 11 million of these chains were shared by at least two donors. To remove PCR and sequencing errors, raw reads were error-corrected and collapsed into unique sequences using a nearest-neighbor algorithm that merged closely related sequences. To assign V, D and J gene segments, CDR3 sequences were aligned to IMGT reference sequences. For a sequence to be retained, at least a six-nucleotide match to both a V gene segment and a J gene segment was required. A rearrangement was called productive if the CDR3 had no stop codons and remained in frame with V and J, and every other rearrangement was called non-productive. Following IMGT convention, CDR3 was defined as the stretch from the second conserved V-encoded cysteine to the conserved J-encoded phenylalanine. The earlier analysis of 500 to 600 of the donors excluded sequences that lacked an unambiguous match to a single V gene segment. An earlier analysis of several hundred of the donors classified V segments as functional when productive rearrangements were above 56.7% and as segregating when the standard deviation between donors was above 5%. A statistical classification framework was built to diagnose cytomegalovirus status from the catalog of TCR beta chain sequences. V and J gene assignment, in a later analysis, came from comparing TCR nucleotide sequences with IMGT/GENE-DB human TR gene sequences. The TCRdist pipeline was used in a later analysis to assign CDR3 sequences and most-parsimonious VDJ recombination scenarios. In a later analysis, each TCR beta chain was defined by its CDR3 amino acid sequence together with its V-gene family, and reads without a unique V-gene family were excluded. To address suspected cross-contamination and a sequencing artifact, a later analysis removed roughly 640 highly shared, low-generation-probability nucleotide sequences. In a later analysis, a clonal expansion index for each public chain was calculated from normalized within-repertoire ranks of inferred template counts. A later analysis computed generation probabilities with a VDJ recombination model fitted to out-of-frame rearrangements, and checked the results against IGoR. Hypergeometric tests were used in a later analysis to score TCR-TCR, TCR-HLA and TCR-CMV co-occurrence, with a repertoire-size bias correction applied to the TCR pairs. A later analysis estimated false discovery rates by permuting HLA or CMV assignments 20 times. In a later analysis, co-occurring TCRs were grouped with DBSCAN, and TCRdist sequence similarity was added when clustering was performed within HLA-allele-positive subsets. Co-occurrence clustering excluded repertoires with fewer than 30,000 or more than 120,000 public chains, plus five with anomalous nucleotide sharing. TCRdb holds this immuneACCESS table with in-frame rearrangements only. Some clones are missing; in checked studies, unresolved V genes explain under half, and the rest has no known cause. The V and J calls and clone size come from that table; D and trimming were worked out from the DNA. The sample records 150,000 to 200,000 clones, around 90% of which are singletons. Clones ranked in the top ten supply under 1.2% of the sample.

Taken from cysteine to phenylalanine, the CDR3 has 13 residues. CDR3 DNA only is kept here, 39 bases in frame from base 1. CDR1 and CDR2 (SGHKS, YYEKEE) derive from the germline V gene (reference sequence). Trimming accounts for 4 bases at V and 5 bases at J, while the number of junction bases matched to no gene is 5. Material: PBMCs. The chain uses TRBV5-5 and TRBJ1-1, with TRBD1 identical over 7 junction bases. This receptor was identified in a boy younger than 10 in good health and CMV-seronegative. At the DNA level, the sequence is TGTGCCAGCAGCACGACAGGGTTTACTGAAGCTTTCTTT. Its translation is CASSTTGFTEAFF.